This entry is about one T cell receptor (beta chain). This sample was included in a study of cytomegalovirus exposure and HLA in healthy donors. CDR1 is LGHNA and CDR2 is YSLEER in the germline V gene. This CDR3 is 15 amino acids long. Trimming left V 0 bases short and J 6 bases short, with 12 bases between. Only in-frame clones appear in the TCRdb table, and some are missing; sequencing was by immunoSEQ multiplex PCR. The sample lists some 120,000 clones, around nine tenths occurring once. This sequence joins TRBV4-3 and TRBJ1-5; D possibly corresponds to TRBD1 (5 bases). The sequenced sample was PBMCs. The sequence came from a young man in good health and CMV-seronegative. The CDR3 DNA is TGCGCCAGCAGCCAAGACAGGGTTCTTAGTCAGCCCCAGCATTTT. Amino acids: CASSQDRVLSQPQHF.